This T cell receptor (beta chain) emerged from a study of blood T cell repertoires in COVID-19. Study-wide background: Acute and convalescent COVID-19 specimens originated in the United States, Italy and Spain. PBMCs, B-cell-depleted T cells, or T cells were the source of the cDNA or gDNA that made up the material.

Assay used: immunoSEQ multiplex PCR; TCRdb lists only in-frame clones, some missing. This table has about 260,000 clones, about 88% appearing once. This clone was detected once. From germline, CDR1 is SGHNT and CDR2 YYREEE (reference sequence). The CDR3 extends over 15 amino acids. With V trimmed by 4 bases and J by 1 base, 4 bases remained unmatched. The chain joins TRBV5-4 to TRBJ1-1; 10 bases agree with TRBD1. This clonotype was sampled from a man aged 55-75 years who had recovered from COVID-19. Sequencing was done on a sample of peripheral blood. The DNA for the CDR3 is TGTGCCAGCAGCCGCAGGGACAGGGGGAACACTGAAGCTTTCTTT. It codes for CASSRRDRGNTEAFF.